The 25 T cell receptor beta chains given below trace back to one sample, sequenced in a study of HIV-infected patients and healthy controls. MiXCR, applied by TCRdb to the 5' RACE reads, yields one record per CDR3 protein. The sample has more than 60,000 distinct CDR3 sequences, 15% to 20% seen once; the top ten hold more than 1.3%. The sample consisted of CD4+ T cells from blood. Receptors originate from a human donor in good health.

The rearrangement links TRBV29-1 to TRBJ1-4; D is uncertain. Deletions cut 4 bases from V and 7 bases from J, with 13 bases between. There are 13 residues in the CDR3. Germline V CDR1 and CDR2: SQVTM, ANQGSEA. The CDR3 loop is CSVGTARGEKLFF. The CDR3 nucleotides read TGCAGCGTTGGTACGGCGCGCGGTGAAAAACTGTTTTTT.

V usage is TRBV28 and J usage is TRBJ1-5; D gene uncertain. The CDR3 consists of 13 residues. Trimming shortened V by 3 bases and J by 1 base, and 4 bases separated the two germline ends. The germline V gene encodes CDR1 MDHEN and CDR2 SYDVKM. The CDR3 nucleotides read TGTGCCAGCAGTTTTGGAAGCAATCAGCCCCAGCATTTT. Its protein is CASSFGSNQPQHF.

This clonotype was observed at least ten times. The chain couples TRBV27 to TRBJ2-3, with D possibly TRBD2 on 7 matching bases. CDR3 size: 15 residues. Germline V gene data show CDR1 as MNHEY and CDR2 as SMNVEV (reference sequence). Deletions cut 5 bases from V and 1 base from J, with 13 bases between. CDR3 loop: CASSLNGGRTDTQYF. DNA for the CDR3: TGTGCCAGCAGTCTCAACGGGGGGCGCACAGATACGCAGTATTTT.

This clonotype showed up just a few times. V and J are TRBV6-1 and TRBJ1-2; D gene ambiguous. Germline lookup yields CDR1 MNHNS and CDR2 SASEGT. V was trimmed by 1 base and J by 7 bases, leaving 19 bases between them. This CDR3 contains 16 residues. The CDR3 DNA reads TGTGCCAGCAGTGAAGTTGGCCAAGGCCCAGCAGGTGGCTACACCTTC. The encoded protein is CASSEVGQGPAGGYTF.

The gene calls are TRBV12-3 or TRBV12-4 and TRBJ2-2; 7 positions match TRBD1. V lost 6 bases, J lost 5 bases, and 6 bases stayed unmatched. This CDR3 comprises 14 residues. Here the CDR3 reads CASRLRQGTGELFF. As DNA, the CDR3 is TGTGCCAGCAGACTACGACAGGGAACCGGGGAGCTGTTTTTT.

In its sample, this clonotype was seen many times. The CDR3 region is CASRESGRSGGEQYF. DNA for the CDR3: TGTGCCAGTAGGGAAAGTGGACGGTCGGGAGGGGAGCAGTACTTC. V and J are TRBV6-5 and TRBJ2-7, with 8 bases lining up with TRBD2. Germline CDR1 is MNHEY and CDR2 is SVGAGI. J gave up 7 bases and V 9 bases, and 17 bases lay outside the gene matches. The CDR3 is 15 amino acids.

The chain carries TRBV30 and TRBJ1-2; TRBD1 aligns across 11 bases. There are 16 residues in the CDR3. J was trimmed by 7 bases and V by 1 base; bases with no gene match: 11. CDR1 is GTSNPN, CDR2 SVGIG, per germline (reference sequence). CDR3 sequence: CAWSGTGTGGNGGYTF. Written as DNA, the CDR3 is TGTGCCTGGAGTGGTACAGGGACAGGGGGTAATGGTGGCTACACCTTC.

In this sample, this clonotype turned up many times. The CDR3 nucleotides read TGTGCCAGCAGCTTAGAATTTGGGAAATCGAACACTGAAGCTTTCTTT. Its protein product is CASSLEFGKSNTEAFF. The chain uses TRBV11-2 and TRBJ1-1; D call uncertain. CDR3 length: 16 amino acids. V dropped 0 bases and J dropped 1 base, with 12 bases sitting between them. Germline loops: CDR1 SGHAT, CDR2 FQNNGV.

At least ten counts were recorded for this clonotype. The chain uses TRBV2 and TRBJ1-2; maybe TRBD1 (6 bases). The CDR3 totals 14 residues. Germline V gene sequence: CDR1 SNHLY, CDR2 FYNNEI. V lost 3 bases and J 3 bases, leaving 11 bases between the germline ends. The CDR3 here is CASSEWGAHYGYTF. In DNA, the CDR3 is TGTGCCAGCAGTGAGTGGGGGGCGCACTATGGCTACACCTTC.

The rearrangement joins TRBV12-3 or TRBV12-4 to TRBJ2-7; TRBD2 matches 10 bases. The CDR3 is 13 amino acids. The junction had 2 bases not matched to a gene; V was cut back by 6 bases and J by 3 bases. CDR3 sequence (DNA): TGTGCCAGCAGCAAGCGGGAGGGCTACGAGCAGTACTTC. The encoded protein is CASSKREGYEQYF.

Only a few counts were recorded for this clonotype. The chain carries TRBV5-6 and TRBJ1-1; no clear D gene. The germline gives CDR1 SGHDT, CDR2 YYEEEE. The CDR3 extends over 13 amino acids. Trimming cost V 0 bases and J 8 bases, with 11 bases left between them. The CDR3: CASSLVAWQEAFF. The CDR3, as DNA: TGTGCCAGCAGCTTGGTTGCTTGGCAGGAAGCTTTCTTT.

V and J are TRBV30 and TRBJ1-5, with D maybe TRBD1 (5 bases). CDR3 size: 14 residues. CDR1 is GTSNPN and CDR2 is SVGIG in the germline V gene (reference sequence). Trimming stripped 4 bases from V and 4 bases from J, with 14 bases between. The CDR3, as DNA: TGTGCCTGGAATCCTGGGGCTAGGAATCAGCCCCAGCATTTT. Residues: CAWNPGARNQPQHF.

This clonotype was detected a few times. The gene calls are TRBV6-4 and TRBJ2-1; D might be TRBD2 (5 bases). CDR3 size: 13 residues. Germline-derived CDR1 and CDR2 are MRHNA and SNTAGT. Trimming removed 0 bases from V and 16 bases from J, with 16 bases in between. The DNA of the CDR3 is TGTGCCAGCAGTGACTCCAGACTAACCCCGCCTTTCTTC. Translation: CASSDSRLTPPFF.

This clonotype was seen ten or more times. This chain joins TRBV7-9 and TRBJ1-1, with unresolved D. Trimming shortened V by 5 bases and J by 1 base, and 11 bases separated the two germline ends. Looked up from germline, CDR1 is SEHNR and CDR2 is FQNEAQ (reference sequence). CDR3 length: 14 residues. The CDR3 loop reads CASSIYRENTEAFF. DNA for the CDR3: TGTGCCAGCAGCATTTACCGGGAGAACACTGAAGCTTTCTTT.

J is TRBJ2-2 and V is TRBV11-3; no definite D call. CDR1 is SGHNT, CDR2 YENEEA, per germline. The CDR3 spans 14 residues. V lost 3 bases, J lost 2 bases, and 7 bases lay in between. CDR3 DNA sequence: TGTGCCAGCAGCTTGCAGGCCAACACCGGGGAGCTGTTTTTT. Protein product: CASSLQANTGELFF.

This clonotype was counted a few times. This CDR3 is CASSGFVIQYF. CDR3 nucleotide sequence: TGTGCCAGCAGTGGATTCGTCATTCAGTACTTC. V and J are TRBV2 and TRBJ2-4, with D uncertain. V was pared by 4 bases and J by 9 bases, with 7 bases between. CDR3 length: 11 amino acids. CDR1 SNHLY and CDR2 FYNNEI come from the germline V gene.

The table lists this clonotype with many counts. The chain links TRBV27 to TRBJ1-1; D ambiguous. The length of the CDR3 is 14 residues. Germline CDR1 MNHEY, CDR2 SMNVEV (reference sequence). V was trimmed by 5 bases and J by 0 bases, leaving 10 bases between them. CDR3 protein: CASSLLRLNTEAFF. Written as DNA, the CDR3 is TGTGCCAGCAGTCTCCTTAGATTGAACACTGAAGCTTTCTTT.

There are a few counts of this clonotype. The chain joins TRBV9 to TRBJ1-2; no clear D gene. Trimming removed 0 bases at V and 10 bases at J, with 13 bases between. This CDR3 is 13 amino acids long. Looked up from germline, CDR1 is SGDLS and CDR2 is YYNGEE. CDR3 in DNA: TGTGCCAGCAGCGTAGTTGAAGTTGTGGCCTACACCTTC. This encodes CASSVVEVVAYTF.

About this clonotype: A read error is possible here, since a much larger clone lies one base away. This CDR3 reads CASRTGLDSPLHF. In DNA form, the CDR3 reads TGTGCCAGCAGAACAGGGCTTGATTCACCCCTCCACTTT. J is TRBJ1-6 and V is TRBV11-2; TRBD1 might be the D (6 bases). Germline V gene data show CDR1 as SGHAT and CDR2 as FQNNGV. V lost 6 bases, J lost 8 bases, and 11 bases lay in between. The CDR3 has 13 residues. Supplemented by reference TRBV11-2 and TRBJ1-6, the full variable domain reads EAGVAQSPRYKIIEKRQSVAFWCNPISGHATLYWYQQILGQGPKLLIQFQNNGVVDDSQLPKDRFSAERLKGVDSTLKIQPAKLEDSAVYLCASRTGLDSPLHFGNGTRLTVT.

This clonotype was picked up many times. CDR3 bases: TGTGCCAGCAGCTTGGTGGGACAGGGCCAGCCCCAGCATTTT. The encoded protein is CASSLVGQGQPQHF. V and J are TRBV5-6 and TRBJ1-5; TRBD1 agrees at 9 bases. CDR1 and CDR2 (germline): SGHDT, YYEEEE. The CDR3 loop spans 14 amino acids. Trimming cost V 0 bases and J 7 bases; bases outside gene matches: 2.

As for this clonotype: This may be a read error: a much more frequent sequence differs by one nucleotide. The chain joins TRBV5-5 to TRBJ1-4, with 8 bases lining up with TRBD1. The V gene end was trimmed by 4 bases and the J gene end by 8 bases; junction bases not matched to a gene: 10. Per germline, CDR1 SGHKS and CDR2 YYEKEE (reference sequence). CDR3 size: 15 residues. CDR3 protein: CASSPSGQGYEKLFF. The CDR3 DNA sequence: TGTGCCAGCAGCCCATCAGGACAGGGTTACGAAAAACTGTTTTTT.

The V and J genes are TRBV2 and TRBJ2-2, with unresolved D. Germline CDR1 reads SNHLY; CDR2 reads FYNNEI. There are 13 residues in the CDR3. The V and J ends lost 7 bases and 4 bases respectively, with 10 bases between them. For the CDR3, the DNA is TGTGCCAGCAAATTTGAGGTCACCGGGGAGCTGTTTTTT. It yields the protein CASKFEVTGELFF.

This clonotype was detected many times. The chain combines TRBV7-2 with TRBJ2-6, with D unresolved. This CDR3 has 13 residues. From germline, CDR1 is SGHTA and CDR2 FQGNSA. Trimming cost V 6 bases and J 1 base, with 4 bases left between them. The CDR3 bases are TGTGCCAGCAGGTTATCTGGGGCCAACGTCCTGACTTTC. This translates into CASRLSGANVLTF.

For the CDR3, the DNA is TGTGCCAGCAGTTTTGGGGACTCTGGAAACACCATATATTTT. This codes for CASSFGDSGNTIYF. The chain combines TRBV12-3 or TRBV12-4 with TRBJ1-3; no clear D gene. V gave up 3 bases and J gave up 0 bases, with 6 bases separating them. The length of the CDR3 is 14 residues.

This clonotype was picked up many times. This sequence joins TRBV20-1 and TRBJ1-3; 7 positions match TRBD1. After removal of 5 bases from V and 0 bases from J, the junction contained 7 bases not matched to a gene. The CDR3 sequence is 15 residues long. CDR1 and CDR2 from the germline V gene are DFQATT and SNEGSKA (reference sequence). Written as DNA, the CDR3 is TGCAGTGCTCCAGACAGGGAAAACTCTGGAAACACCATATATTTT. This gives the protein CSAPDRENSGNTIYF.